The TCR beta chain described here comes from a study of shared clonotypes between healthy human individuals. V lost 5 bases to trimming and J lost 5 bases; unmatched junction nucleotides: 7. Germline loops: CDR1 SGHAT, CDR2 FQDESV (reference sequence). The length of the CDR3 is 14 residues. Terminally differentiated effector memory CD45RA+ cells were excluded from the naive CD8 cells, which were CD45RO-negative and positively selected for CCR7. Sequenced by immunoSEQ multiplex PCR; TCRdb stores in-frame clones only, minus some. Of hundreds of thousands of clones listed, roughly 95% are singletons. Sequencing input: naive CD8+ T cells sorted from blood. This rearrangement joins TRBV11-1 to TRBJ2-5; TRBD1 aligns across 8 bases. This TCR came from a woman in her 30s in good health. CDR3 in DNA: TGTGCCAGCAGCGTAGGACAGGGTGGGGAGACCCAGTACTTC. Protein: CASSVGQGGETQYF.